The 3 T cell receptor beta chains reported below all come from one sample, sequenced in a study of blood T cell repertoires in COVID-19. Assay: immunoSEQ multiplex PCR; the TCRdb copy retains only in-frame clones and omits some. The sample holds about 190,000 clones, 70% to 85% seen once. The sequenced material came from peripheral blood. The source of these receptors is a man older than 75 with COVID-19, enrolled during active disease.

This chain joins TRBV7-8 and TRBJ1-1, with D unclear. This CDR3 region has 13 residues. Germline CDR1 and CDR2: SGHVS and FQNEAQ. Between the trimmed V and J ends, which lost 6 bases and 1 base, there was a span of 9 bases. Here the CDR3 reads CASSSTENTEAFF. Written as DNA, the CDR3 is TGTGCCAGCAGTTCGACTGAGAACACTGAAGCTTTCTTT. Complete variable domain (other parts from reference TRBV7-8 and TRBJ1-1): GAGVSQSPRYKVAKRGQDVALRCDPISGHVSLFWYQQALGQGPEFLTYFQNEAQLDKSGLPSDRFFAERPEGSVSTLKIQRTQQEDSAVYLCASSSTENTEAFFGQGTRLTVV.

J is TRBJ2-5 and V is TRBV7-2; D might be TRBD2 (6 bases). V was pared by 5 bases and J by 2 bases, with 18 bases between. CDR1 SGHTA and CDR2 FQGNSA come from the germline V gene. This CDR3 comprises 16 residues. The CDR3 DNA reads as TGTGCCAGCAGCCCTCTGCGCGGGGCGGTTCAAGAGACCCAGTACTTC. It translates to CASSPLRGAVQETQYF. Full variable domain (outside the CDR3, taken from reference TRBV7-2 and TRBJ2-5): GAGVSQSPSNKVTEKGKDVELRCDPISGHTALYWYRQSLGQGLEFLIYFQGNSAPDKSGLPSDRFSAERTGGSVSTLTIQRTQQEDSAVYLCASSPLRGAVQETQYFGPGTRLLVL.

V gene TRBV18 combines with J gene TRBJ1-3; 8 bases agree with TRBD1. V lost 0 bases to trimming and J lost 0 bases; unmatched junction nucleotides: 4. Germline values: CDR1 KGHSH, CDR2 LQKENI. This CDR3 has 17 amino acids. The CDR3 protein is CASSPPGQVFSGNTIYF. Here the CDR3 DNA reads TGTGCCAGCTCACCACCGGGACAGGTTTTCTCTGGAAACACCATATATTTT.